What follows is one T cell receptor (beta chain) and its context. This specimen comes from a study of blood T cell repertoires in COVID-19. Clones were read by immunoSEQ multiplex PCR, and TCRdb kept only the in-frame ones, dropping some. The sample lists 250,000 to 300,000 clones; 88% were seen once. In terms of age and location, participants ranged from roughly 18 to 100 years and lived in under 30 US areas. Specimen: PBMCs or T cells enriched from blood (not recorded which). The receptor was derived from a woman aged 30 to 39 who had recovered from COVID-19.

In DNA, the CDR3 is TGTGCCAGCAGCACCAGGGACAGTTCCTACGAGCAGTACTTC. Encoded protein: CASSTRDSSYEQYF. The rearrangement joins TRBV11-3 to TRBJ2-7, with TRBD1 matching 7 bases. Germline lookup yields CDR1 SGHNT and CDR2 YENEEA. The CDR3 length is 14 residues. J was trimmed by 1 base and V by 5 bases; bases with no gene match: 5.